The 16 T cell receptor beta chains presented below share a single source sample, sequenced in a study of T cell clonotyping in hematopoietic cell transplantation. Clones were read by immunoSEQ multiplex PCR, and TCRdb kept only the in-frame ones, dropping some. The repertoire holds over 10,000 clones, about 80% seen once, with nearly 6% in the top ten. Sequenced material: PBMCs, taken 100 days after allogeneic stem cell transplant. These receptors originate from a female patient aged 40-50 years who had an allogeneic stem cell transplant from a related donor, so T cells may come from the graft donor. Some clones in this sample may be carry-over from other donors' samples.

The chain joins TRBV6-5 to TRBJ1-1; 7 nucleotides agree with TRBD1. The V gene end was trimmed by 6 bases and the J gene end by 4 bases; junction bases not matched to a gene: 11. CDR1 and CDR2 (germline): MNHEY, SVGAGI. The CDR3 spans 15 residues. CDR3 nucleotides: TGTGCCAGCAGGGGACTGGGACAGTCAGGCACTGAAGCTTTCTTT. Translating gives CASRGLGQSGTEAFF.

The chain links TRBV7-8 to TRBJ2-7; 11 nucleotides line up with TRBD1. V shed 3 bases, J shed 5 bases, and the junction held 6 bases outside the gene matches. CDR1 SGHVS and CDR2 FQNEAQ come from the germline V gene. The CDR3 runs 15 residues. The CDR3 region is CASSFQDRGLDEQYF. In DNA, the CDR3 is TGTGCCAGCAGCTTCCAGGACAGGGGGCTTGACGAGCAGTACTTC.

This chain uses TRBV30 with TRBJ1-3; unclear D gene. Germline values: CDR1 GTSNPN, CDR2 SVGIG (reference sequence). CDR3 length: 14 residues. V lost 3 bases to trimming and J lost 1 base, with 10 bases between them. This CDR3 reads CAWRARSSGNTIYF. CDR3 sequence (DNA): TGTGCCTGGAGGGCCCGGTCGTCTGGAAACACCATATATTTT.

V is TRBV28 and J is TRBJ2-7, with D unclear. CDR1 is MDHEN, CDR2 SYDVKM, per germline. V shed 2 bases and J shed 6 bases, with 11 bases lying between them. The CDR3 is 13 residues long. The CDR3 region is CASSLPGEREQYF. The CDR3 region has the DNA TGTGCCAGCAGTTTACCCGGCGAGCGCGAGCAGTACTTC.

A few counts support this clone. V and J are TRBV7-6 and TRBJ1-5; D is undetermined. The ends were cut back, 2 bases at V and 3 bases at J, with 5 bases in the middle. CDR3 size: 13 residues. Germline CDR1 is SGHVS and CDR2 is FNYEAQ. The CDR3 protein is CASSLSDNQPQHF. The CDR3 DNA follows: TGTGCCAGCAGCTTATCGGACAATCAGCCCCAGCATTTT.

The chain employs TRBV19 and TRBJ2-2; D may be TRBD1 (5 bases). The ends were cut back, 3 bases at V and 2 bases at J, with 10 bases in the middle. The CDR3 spans 15 residues. Looked up from germline, CDR1 is LNHDA and CDR2 is SQIVND (reference sequence). This CDR3 is CASSMGQINTGELFF. The CDR3 DNA sequence: TGTGCCAGTAGTATGGGGCAGATAAACACCGGGGAGCTGTTTTTT.

The CDR3 spells CASSYSEFSYEQYF. CDR3 sequence (DNA): TGTGCCAGCAGTTACTCTGAGTTCTCCTACGAGCAGTACTTC. J is TRBJ2-7 and V is TRBV6-6; D is undetermined. The CDR3 loop spans 14 amino acids. The ends were cut back, 0 bases at V and 0 bases at J, with 6 bases in the middle. Germline V gene sequence: CDR1 MNHNY, CDR2 SVGAGI (reference sequence).

This clone has just one count. CDR3 region: CAWSVLAVTGELFF. Written as DNA, the CDR3 is TGTGCCTGGAGTGTACTAGCAGTTACCGGGGAGCTGTTTTTT. The genes are TRBV30 and TRBJ2-2; possibly TRBD2 for D (6 bases). Per germline, CDR1 GTSNPN and CDR2 SVGIG (reference sequence). The V and J ends lost 0 bases and 5 bases respectively, with 10 bases between them. The CDR3 runs to 14 residues.

The V call is TRBV6-5, the J call TRBJ2-7; D might be TRBD1 (5 bases). V was clipped by 6 bases and J by 0 bases, with 12 bases between them. The CDR3 is 14 amino acids. Germline CDR1 and CDR2: MNHEY and SVGAGI. As DNA, the CDR3 is TGTGCCAGCAGGTCTAGACAGAGCTCCTACGAGCAGTACTTC. This translates into CASRSRQSSYEQYF.

This clone was found once. This rearrangement joins TRBV6-1 to TRBJ1-5; possibly TRBD1 for D (5 bases). The V gene lost 0 bases and the J gene lost 3 bases, with 12 bases spanning the gap. The germline CDR1 and CDR2 sequences are MNHNS and SASEGT. There are 16 residues in the CDR3. The CDR3, as DNA: TGTGCCAGCAGTGAAGCTAACAGAGGGGCCAATCAGCCCCAGCATTTT. This gives the protein CASSEANRGANQPQHF.

The chain carries TRBV2 and TRBJ2-7, with 7 nucleotides matching TRBD1. Trimming at V came to 7 bases and at J to 3 bases, leaving 6 bases not matched to a gene. Germline CDR1 is SNHLY and CDR2 is FYNNEI. This CDR3 has 13 amino acids. The chain's CDR3 is CASKRTGVYEQYF. DNA of the CDR3: TGTGCCAGCAAGAGGACAGGAGTCTACGAGCAGTACTTC.

This chain connects TRBV6-5 to TRBJ1-2; D unresolved. The CDR3 has 15 residues. Germline lookup yields CDR1 MNHEY and CDR2 SVGAGI. V lost 1 base, J lost 6 bases, and 15 bases lay in between. CDR3 DNA: TGTGCCAGCAGTTACTTGGGCCGGCAGGTGGATGGCTACACCTTC. It specifies CASSYLGRQVDGYTF.

Of note for this clone: This same CDR3 is encoded by further DNA sequences in the sample. The genes are TRBV9 and TRBJ2-5, with D unresolved. Per the germline V gene, CDR1 is SGDLS and CDR2 is YYNGEE. The CDR3 consists of 13 residues. V dropped 1 base and J dropped 5 bases, with 9 bases sitting between them. This chain's CDR3 is CASSVSRSETQYF. The CDR3 nucleotides are TGTGCCAGCAGCGTAAGTAGGAGTGAGACCCAGTACTTC.

This CDR3 is CASSYSTGASQGYTF. DNA of the CDR3: TGTGCCAGCAGTTACTCAACAGGGGCAAGCCAAGGCTACACCTTC. V gene TRBV6-5 combines with J gene TRBJ1-2, with 7 bases aligning to TRBD1. There are 15 residues in the CDR3. Germline lookup yields CDR1 MNHEY and CDR2 SVGAGI. V was clipped by 0 bases and J by 8 bases; unmatched bases: 9.

This chain links TRBV27 with TRBJ2-1, with 9 bases fitting TRBD2. The CDR3 totals 14 residues. The germline V gene has CDR1 MNHEY and CDR2 SMNVEV (reference sequence). Unmatched junction bases numbered 9, after V lost 6 bases and J lost 9 bases. The CDR3 DNA follows: TGTGCCAGCAGCCCCCGGCTAGCGGGGCTTGAGCAGTTCTTC. This encodes CASSPRLAGLEQFF.

The V call is TRBV6-5, the J call TRBJ2-3, with 7 bases identical to TRBD1. V trimming: 5 bases; J trimming: 2 bases; junction bases outside the gene matches: 4. The CDR3 covers 14 residues. Germline CDR1 and CDR2: MNHEY and SVGAGI. In DNA form, the CDR3 reads TGTGCCAGCAGTACGGGACAGCACACAGATACGCAGTATTTT. It specifies CASSTGQHTDTQYF.